The sequence of this TCR beta chain was determined in a study of OX40 agonist ivuxolimab in advanced cancers. Study summary: With ivuxolimab, an agonistic anti-OX40 (CD134) antibody, patients were treated. Participants averaged about 60 years of age (range 23 to 79) and were 82.7% male. Study results and limitations: CD8+ T cells were the subset that, on average, had more expanded clones than CD4+.

At baseline, cycle 4 day 1, and cycle 7 day 1, blood was sampled. A word on this clone: Its antigen is currently unknown.

Profiling relied on immunoSEQ multiplex PCR, and the TCRdb table lists in-frame clones only, not all of them. The sample records about 77,000 clones, around 86% being singletons. This sequence was found in an adult with an advanced solid tumor such as melanoma, head and neck, liver or kidney cancer. This specimen was CD4+ or CD8+ T cells sorted from blood, taken in a trial of the OX40 agonist ivuxolimab.

For the CDR3, the DNA is TGTGCCTGGAGTGCCCCGGAGACCCAGTACTTC. This sequence encodes CAWSAPETQYF. The genes are TRBV30 and TRBJ2-5; D is undetermined. The germline CDR1 and CDR2 sequences are GTSNPN and SVGIG (reference sequence). V lost 1 base, J lost 5 bases, and 5 bases lay in between. This CDR3 has 11 residues.